The next 10 T cell receptor beta chains were all read from a single sample in a study of vaccination and CD4 T cells after COVID-19 (dated by TCRdb to the early 2020s). Antigens of these TCRs are unknown. The library relied on PCR. Sequencing took place on an Illumina iSeq 100. DNA from cultured CD4+ T cells was subjected to TCR sequencing with the Oncomine TCR Beta short-read assay at the Johns Hopkins FTIC core. TCRdb trimmed the raw reads at Q25, called clones with MiXCR and kept productive beta chains. CDR3 protein duplicates are merged, each entry listing the most common genes and DNA. A total of around 15,000 distinct CDR3 sequences appear in this sample, approximately 48% of them only once. The leading ten clones occupy over 10% of the sample. This specimen's time point label, interpreted: late sampling 161 to 241 days after vaccination in three convalescent patients. The sample's treatment or condition label, decoded: roughly 10-day PBMC culture with coronavirus spike peptide pools or control peptides (ViraFEST assay).

The sequenced sample was CD4+ T cells from blood, cultured in vitro, obtained about 7 months after SARS-CoV-2 vaccination. Receptors originate from a human donor who had recovered from COVID-19.

The V call is TRBV6-5, the J call TRBJ2-7, with D unresolved. CDR1 and CDR2 (germline): MNHEY, SVGAGI. The germline V and J ends were trimmed by 3 bases and 5 bases, with 5 bases remaining between them. The CDR3 length is 11 residues. For the CDR3, the DNA is TGTGCCAGCAGTTATATGAACGAGCAGTACTTC. Its translation: CASSYMNEQYF.

V is TRBV6-1 and J is TRBJ1-2, with 8 positions matching TRBD1. Germline V gene data show CDR1 as MNHNS and CDR2 as SASEGT. This CDR3 comprises 17 residues. The V segment lost 1 base and the J segment 4 bases; nucleotides outside the gene matches: 11. CDR3: CASSEEGQVLNLYGYTF. In DNA, the CDR3 is TGTGCCAGCAGTGAAGAGGGACAGGTTTTAAACCTCTATGGCTACACCTTC.

The V gene is TRBV20-1, the J gene TRBJ1-2; D ambiguous. The length of the CDR3 is 12 residues. The V and J ends lost 3 bases and 4 bases respectively, with 9 bases between them. The germline gives CDR1 DFQATT, CDR2 SNEGSKA (reference sequence). In nucleotides, the CDR3 is TGCAGTGCTAGGACTTCGGGCTATGGCTACACCTTC. It translates to CSARTSGYGYTF.

J is TRBJ1-1 and V is TRBV21-1; the table names TRBD1, a call not compared with the DNA. TRBV21-1 corresponds to a pseudogene. The CDR3 is made up of 16 amino acids. The CDR3: CASSTRGVFGRLKAFF. In DNA form, the CDR3 reads TGTGCCAGCAGCACAAGGGGGGTCTTCGGCCGACTGAAAGCTTTCTTT.

This rearrangement joins TRBV19 to TRBJ1-6; TRBD1 matches 7 bases. Germline-derived CDR1 and CDR2 are LNHDA and SQIVND (reference sequence). The CDR3 spans 13 residues. Trimming took 8 bases from V and 4 from J; bases not matched to a gene: 2. The CDR3 region has the DNA TGTGCCAGTGGGGGACAGTATAATTCACCCCTCCACTTT. This sequence encodes CASGGQYNSPLHF.

CDR3 sequence (DNA): TGCAGCGTGTTTAGCGGGGCGCAAGAGACCCAGTACTTC. Translated: CSVFSGAQETQYF. This chain joins TRBV29-1 and TRBJ2-5; TRBD2 aligns across 8 bases. V lost 6 bases to trimming and J lost 2 bases; unmatched junction nucleotides: 5. The germline gives CDR1 SQVTM, CDR2 ANQGSEA. This CDR3 is built from 13 residues.

J is TRBJ1-6 and V is TRBV20-1; no clear D. Trimming took 3 bases from V and 8 from J, leaving 11 bases between them. Germline CDR1 DFQATT, CDR2 SNEGSKA (reference sequence). The CDR3 is made up of 13 amino acids. The CDR3 here is CSASKLRDSPLHF. CDR3 DNA: TGCAGTGCTAGTAAGCTTAGGGATTCACCCCTCCACTTT.

V usage is TRBV6-1 and J usage is TRBJ1-6; D remains ambiguous. The CDR3 length is 13 residues. The germline V and J ends were trimmed by 6 bases and 7 bases, with 10 bases remaining between them. CDR1 is MNHNS, CDR2 SASEGT, per germline. CDR3 nucleotides: TGTGCCAGCAGAGGGTTCCAAAATTCACCCCTCCACTTT. Amino acid sequence: CASRGFQNSPLHF.

The chain is built from TRBV19 and TRBJ1-5; D remains unclear. Germline V gives CDR1 LNHDA, CDR2 SQIVND (reference sequence). There are 13 residues in the CDR3. The V gene lost 3 bases and the J gene lost 6 bases, with 9 bases spanning the gap. The CDR3, as DNA: TGTGCCAGTAGTATCGATCCGGTTCAGCCCCAGCATTTT. Translating gives CASSIDPVQPQHF.

The V call is TRBV4-2, the J call TRBJ2-7; possibly TRBD2 for D (5 bases). The CDR3 is 15 residues long. Germline CDR1 is LGHNA and CDR2 is YNFKEQ. V was shortened by 1 base and J by 5 bases, with 15 bases between the two germline ends. CDR3 residues: CASSQVVGVTDEQYF. CDR3 nucleotide sequence: TGTGCCAGCAGCCAAGTCGTCGGGGTCACCGACGAGCAGTACTTC.